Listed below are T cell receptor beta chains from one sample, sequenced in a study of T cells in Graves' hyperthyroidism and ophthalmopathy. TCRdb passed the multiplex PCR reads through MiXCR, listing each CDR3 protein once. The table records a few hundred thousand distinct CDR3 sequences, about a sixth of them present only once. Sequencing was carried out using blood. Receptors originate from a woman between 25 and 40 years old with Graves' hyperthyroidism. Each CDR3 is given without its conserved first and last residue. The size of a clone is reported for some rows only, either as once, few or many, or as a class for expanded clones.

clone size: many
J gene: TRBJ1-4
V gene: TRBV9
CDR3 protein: ASSVSTSGEKLF

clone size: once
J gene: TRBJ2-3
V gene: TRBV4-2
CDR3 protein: AISQVVGTDTQY

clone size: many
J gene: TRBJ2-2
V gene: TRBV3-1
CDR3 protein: ASSPLGSPGELF

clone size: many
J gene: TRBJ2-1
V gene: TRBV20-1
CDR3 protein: SARPLNNEQF

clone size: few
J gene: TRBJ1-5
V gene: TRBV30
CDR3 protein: AWSVRGVRQPQH

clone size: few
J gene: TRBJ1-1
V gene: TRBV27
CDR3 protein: ASSLSGEKNTEAF

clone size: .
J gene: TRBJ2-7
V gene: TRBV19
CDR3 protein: ATQQGNEQY

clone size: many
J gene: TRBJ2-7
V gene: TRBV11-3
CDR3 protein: ASRGTSATYEQY

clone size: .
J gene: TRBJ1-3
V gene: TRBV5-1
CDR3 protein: ASSPGQNSGNTIY

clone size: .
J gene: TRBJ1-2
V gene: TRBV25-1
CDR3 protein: ASSDPKRGANYGYT

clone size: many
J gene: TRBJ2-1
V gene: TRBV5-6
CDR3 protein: ASSLDYNYYNEQF

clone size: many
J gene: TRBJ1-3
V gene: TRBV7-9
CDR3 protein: ASSLGTGNTIY

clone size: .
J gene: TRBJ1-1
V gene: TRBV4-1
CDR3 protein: ASSQPESNTEAF

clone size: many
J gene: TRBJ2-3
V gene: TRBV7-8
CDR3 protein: ASSLWGSTDTQY

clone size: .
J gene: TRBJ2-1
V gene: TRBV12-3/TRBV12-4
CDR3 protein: ASSSPGLAGAPYNEQF

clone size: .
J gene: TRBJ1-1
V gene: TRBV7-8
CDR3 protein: ASSLAGAGGNTEAF

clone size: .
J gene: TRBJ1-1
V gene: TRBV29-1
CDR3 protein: SVPFRGPNTEAF

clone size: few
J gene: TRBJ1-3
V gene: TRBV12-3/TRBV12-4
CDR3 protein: ASRGGTASGNTIY

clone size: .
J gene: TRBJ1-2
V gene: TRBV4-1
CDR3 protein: ASSQVQIPNYGYT

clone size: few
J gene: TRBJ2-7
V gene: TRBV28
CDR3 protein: ASSTILAVGGAAYEQY

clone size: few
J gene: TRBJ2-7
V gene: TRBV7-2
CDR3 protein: ASSPGPPAESSYEQY

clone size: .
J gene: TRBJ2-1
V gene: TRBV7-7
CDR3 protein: ASSPLWGHNEQF

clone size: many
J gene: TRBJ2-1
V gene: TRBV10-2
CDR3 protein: ASSGTSGMYNEQF

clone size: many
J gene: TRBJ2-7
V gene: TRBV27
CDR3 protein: ASSLSPDTPYEQY

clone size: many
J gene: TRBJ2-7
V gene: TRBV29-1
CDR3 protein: SVGGRDLNLGEQY

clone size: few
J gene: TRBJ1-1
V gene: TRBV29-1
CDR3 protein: SVSPELQGVAF

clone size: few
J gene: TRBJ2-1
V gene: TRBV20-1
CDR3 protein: SARDLGTSGISRNNEQF

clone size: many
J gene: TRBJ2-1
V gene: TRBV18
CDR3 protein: ASSLRLLLHYNEQF

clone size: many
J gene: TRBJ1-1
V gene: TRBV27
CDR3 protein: ASSLSEFPNTEAF

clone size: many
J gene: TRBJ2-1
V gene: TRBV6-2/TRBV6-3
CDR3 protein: ASSYSPSYNEQF

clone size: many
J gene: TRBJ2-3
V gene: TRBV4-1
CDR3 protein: ASSRLVRLAGDDTQY

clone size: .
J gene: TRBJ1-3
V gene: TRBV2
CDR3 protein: ASTGGNTIY

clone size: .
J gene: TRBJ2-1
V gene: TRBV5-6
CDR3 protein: ASSSPDGLAGSYNEQF

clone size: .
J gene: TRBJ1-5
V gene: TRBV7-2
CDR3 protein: ASSQAYSNQPQH

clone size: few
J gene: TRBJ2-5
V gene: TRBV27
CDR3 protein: ATRMGWAQY

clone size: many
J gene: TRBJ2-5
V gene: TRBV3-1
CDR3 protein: ASRGTPEEKETQY

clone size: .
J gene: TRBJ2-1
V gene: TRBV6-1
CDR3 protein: ASSPSSISYNEQF

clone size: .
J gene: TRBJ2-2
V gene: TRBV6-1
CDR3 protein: ASRIRGRNTGELF

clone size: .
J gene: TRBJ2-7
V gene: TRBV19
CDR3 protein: ASSVREKRYEQY

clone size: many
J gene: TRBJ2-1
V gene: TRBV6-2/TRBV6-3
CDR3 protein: ASSYSTSGSASSYNEQF

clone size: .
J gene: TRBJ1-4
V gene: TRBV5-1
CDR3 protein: ASSGTPMGAPNEKLF

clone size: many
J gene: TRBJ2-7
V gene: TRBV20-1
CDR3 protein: SATVPGGNSYEQY

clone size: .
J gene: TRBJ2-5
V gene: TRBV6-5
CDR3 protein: ASSYATGEETQY